This entry concerns a single T cell receptor (beta chain). The antigen is not known. This specimen comes from a study of blood T cells in healthy people across ages. Study results and limitations: For the donors, CMV status was unknown and possibly confounded expanded clonotype changes. Researchers judged that diversity estimates from one million T cells fell short of true values.

Combining a sample-barcoded 5' primer with a J-beta primer mix, a second PCR ran for roughly 7 to 11 cycles. Template switching added a 12-random-nucleotide identifier to every cDNA molecule. There were at least 3 million CDR3-containing paired-end reads obtained from each sample. TCRdb re-called the 5' RACE reads through MiXCR, storing one row per CDR3 protein. The table lists approximately 800,000 distinct CDR3 sequences, 62% of them singletons. The CDR3 runs to 14 residues. Trimming removed 1 base from V and 9 bases from J, with 13 bases in between. Germline values: CDR1 LGHNA, CDR2 YNFKEQ. The V gene is TRBV4-2, the J gene TRBJ2-1, with D maybe TRBD2 (5 bases). This clonotype was obtained from a man aged 30 to 45 in good health. The sample comprised blood. CDR3 sequence reads: CASSQGASGSEQFF. The CDR3, as DNA: TGTGCCAGCAGCCAAGGGGCTAGTGGGAGTGAGCAGTTCTTC.